This TCR beta chain was observed in a study of blood T cell repertoires in COVID-19. Background on the study: Samples representing acute and convalescent COVID-19 were sourced from the United States, Italy and Spain. Nucleic acid was either cDNA or gDNA, and it came from T cells, B-cell-depleted T cells, or PBMCs.

In the original workflow: Nucleated cell number was recorded as an estimate derived from reference gene primer amplification. The method was immunoSEQ multiplex PCR; TCRdb's version includes in-frame clones alone and lacks a portion of them. D and trimming come from the DNA, and the V and J calls and clone size come from that table. Of under 250,000 clones in the sample, about nine tenths were seen once. This clone has a single count. This CDR3 region has 15 residues. The trim removed 6 bases at V and 3 bases at J, leaving 9 bases unmatched. Germline V gene lookup returns CDR1 SQVTM and CDR2 ANQGSEA. Participants came from roughly 23 US areas, aged about 18 to 100 years.

Sequencing was done on a sample of PBMCs or T cells enriched from blood (not recorded which). The receptor was derived from a man aged 35-49 years who had recovered from COVID-19. The chain joins TRBV29-1 to TRBJ1-4; 8 nucleotides align to TRBD1. Here the CDR3 reads CSVAATGVPNEKLFF. CDR3 DNA: TGCAGCGTCGCAGCGACAGGGGTACCTAATGAAAAACTGTTTTTT.